This T cell receptor beta chain derives from a study of CD8+CD57+ T cells in acquired aplastic anemia. Looking at the study overall: Sorted CD4+ and CD8+ cells gave a mean 3.2 ug DNA, range roughly 0.2 to 27.4 ug. The average read count for CD4+ cells in healthy donors was around 10 million.

Genomic DNA served as template for TCR beta VDJ and CDR3 profiling. Using its own MiXCR run on the reads, TCRdb lists one record per CDR3 protein. The data contain 400,000 to 450,000 distinct CDR3 sequences, about 70% of them singletons. This clonotype was seen only once. Its antigen remains unidentified. Study findings and constraints: A set of around 30 CD8+ CDR3 sequences was shared between patients and controls, and these sequences appeared highly expressed in patients.

This receptor was identified in a human donor in good health, serving as a control. The specimen was sorted CD4+, CD8+, or CD8+CD57+ T cells (not recorded which) from PBMCs.

Here the CDR3 DNA reads TGCGCCAGCAGCACCAATTCTGGATTAGGTACGCAGTATTTT. Translated: CASSTNSGLGTQYF. The V call is TRBV5-1, the J call TRBJ2-3; D ambiguous. The V gene's germline CDR1 is SGHRS and CDR2 YFSETQ. V was pared by 4 bases and J by 8 bases, with 17 bases between. The CDR3 runs to 14 residues.